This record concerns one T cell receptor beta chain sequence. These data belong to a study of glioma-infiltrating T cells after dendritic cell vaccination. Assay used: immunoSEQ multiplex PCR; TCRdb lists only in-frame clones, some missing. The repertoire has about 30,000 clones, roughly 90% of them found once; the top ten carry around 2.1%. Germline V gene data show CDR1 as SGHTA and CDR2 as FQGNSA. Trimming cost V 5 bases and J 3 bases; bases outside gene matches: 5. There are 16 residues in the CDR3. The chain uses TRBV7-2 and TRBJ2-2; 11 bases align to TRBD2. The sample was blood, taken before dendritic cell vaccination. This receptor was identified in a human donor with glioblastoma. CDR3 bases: TGTGCCAGCAGCCCCACTAGCGGGGGTCACACCGGGGAGCTGTTTTTT. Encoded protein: CASSPTSGGHTGELFF.